This paragraph reports one T cell receptor beta chain. Its matching antigen is unknown. Trimming removed 4 bases from V and 3 bases from J; junction bases left unmatched: 7. CDR1 and CDR2 from the germline V gene are SGHNT and YYREEE (reference sequence). CDR3 length: 15 residues. The source of the sample is a study of T cell responses to AZD1222 COVID-19 vaccine. Measured with immunoSEQ multiplex PCR; TCRdb has only the in-frame clones, and not every one. This sample yields about 130,000 clones, of which more than 85% are seen a single time; about 5.1% belongs to the top ten. Findings of the study overall: No day 14 peak samples; only post-peak repertoires were characterized.

V is TRBV5-4 and J is TRBJ1-1; 9 bases map to TRBD1. This TCR was recovered from an adult in good health. Sequencing used peripheral blood, obtained on day 0 of AZD1222 vaccination. The CDR3 reads CASSGTGGGYTEAFF. CDR3 nucleotides: TGTGCCAGCAGCGGAACAGGGGGCGGTTACACTGAAGCTTTCTTT.